This passage covers 22 T cell receptor beta chains from one sample sequenced in a study of control samples from healthy donors and cancer patients. Libraries were prepared by immunoSEQ multiplex PCR; TCRdb keeps only in-frame clonotypes and omits some of them. Of 130,000 or so clones detected, roughly 86% appear once; the ten largest clones hold 2.5% to 3.5%. Sequencing was done on a sample of blood. The origin of the receptors is a man in his sixties in good health.

This clone was counted between two and nine times. The V and J genes are TRBV5-1 and TRBJ1-2, with 8 positions matching TRBD1. There are 15 residues in the CDR3. V trimming: 4 bases; J trimming: 4 bases; junction bases outside the gene matches: 9. Per germline, CDR1 SGHRS and CDR2 YFSETQ. The CDR3: CASSVTGEGIYGYTF. For the CDR3, the DNA is TGCGCCAGCAGCGTGACAGGGGAGGGAATCTATGGCTACACCTTC.

The chain links TRBV12-3 or TRBV12-4 to TRBJ2-7; D call uncertain. The CDR3 is 12 amino acids. With 10 bases removed from V and 4 bases from J, the gap between germline ends came to 14 bases. This CDR3 reads CATPDGCYEQYF. The CDR3 DNA reads TGTGCCACCCCGGACGGGTGTTACGAGCAGTACTTC.

V and J are TRBV28 and TRBJ1-1, with 9 bases matching TRBD1. V lost 5 bases, J lost 11 bases, and 12 bases stayed unmatched. The CDR3 runs to 14 residues. The germline CDR1 and CDR2 sequences are MDHEN and SYDVKM. The CDR3 region is CASSTFNRGRSAFF. In nucleotides, the CDR3 is TGTGCCAGCAGTACCTTCAACAGGGGGCGTAGTGCTTTCTTT.

The chain carries TRBV24-1 and TRBJ1-5; D gene ambiguous. The CDR3 has 12 residues. The V gene lost 2 bases and the J gene lost 11 bases, with 9 bases spanning the gap. Germline V gives CDR1 KGHDR, CDR2 SFDVKD. In nucleotides, the CDR3 is TGTGCCACCAGTGATTCCAGTGGGGCCCAGCATTTT. It codes for CATSDSSGAQHF.

CDR3 nucleotides: TGTGCCAGCAGCGTAGAGGTGGGGGCCCTCTACAATGAGCAGTTCTTC. Protein sequence: CASSVEVGALYNEQFF. The chain has TRBV9 and TRBJ2-1; weak D call: TRBD1 (6 bases). The V gene lost 0 bases and the J gene lost 3 bases, with 13 bases spanning the gap. Germline V lookup: CDR1 SGDLS, CDR2 YYNGEE. The CDR3 runs to 16 residues.

V is TRBV3-1 (or the pseudogene TRBV3-2) and J is TRBJ1-4, with D tentatively TRBD1 (5 bases). From germline, CDR1 is LGHDT and CDR2 YNNKEL (reference sequence). The CDR3 is made up of 16 amino acids. Trimming took 2 bases from V and 8 from J, leaving 18 bases between them. CDR3 in amino acids: CASSQTAGWGGEKLFF. The CDR3 DNA follows: TGTGCCAGCAGCCAAACCGCAGGGTGGGGTGGAGAAAAACTGTTTTTT.

The chain joins TRBV20-1 to TRBJ1-5, with D unresolved. Germline V gene sequence: CDR1 DFQATT, CDR2 SNEGSKA (reference sequence). The ends were cut back, 3 bases at V and 3 bases at J, with 15 bases in the middle. CDR3 length: 15 amino acids. DNA for the CDR3: TGCAGTGCTAGTAGGGCTGTAAGGAACAATCAGCCCCAGCATTTT. This gives the protein CSASRAVRNNQPQHF.

The chain joins TRBV19 to TRBJ1-2; a weak D match, TRBD1 (5 bases). Germline V lookup: CDR1 LNHDA, CDR2 SQIVND (reference sequence). This CDR3 region has 17 residues. The V and J ends lost 1 base and 2 bases respectively, with 17 bases between them. This CDR3 reads CASSIGRLGRENYGYTF. The CDR3 nucleotides read TGTGCCAGTAGTATAGGAAGGTTAGGCAGGGAGAACTATGGCTACACCTTC.

This chain joins TRBV24-1 and TRBJ2-5; possible D gene TRBD2, 6 bases. This CDR3 spans 15 amino acids. CDR1 is KGHDR, CDR2 SFDVKD, per germline. Between the trimmed V and J ends, which lost 4 bases and 5 bases, there was a span of 16 bases. The CDR3 DNA sequence: TGTGCCACCAGTGAACGGGACGGAGGAGGGGAGACCCAGTACTTC. As protein: CATSERDGGGETQYF.

J is TRBJ2-7 and V is TRBV29-1, with D possibly called TRBD1 or TRBD2 (6 bases each). V lost 6 bases to trimming and J lost 4 bases, with 19 bases between them. This CDR3 comprises 14 residues. Germline loops: CDR1 SQVTM, CDR2 ANQGSEA. CDR3 amino acids: CSVQVRGQGYEQYF. CDR3 bases: TGCAGCGTCCAAGTCCGGGGGCAAGGATACGAGCAGTACTTC.

This clone was detected only once. This chain joins TRBV2 and TRBJ1-6, with D unresolved. Trimming cost V 4 bases and J 0 bases, with 7 bases left between them. The CDR3 runs to 15 residues. Germline-derived CDR1 and CDR2 are SNHLY and FYNNEI. CDR3 bases: TGTGCCAGCAGTGTGGGGAGCTCCTATAATTCACCCCTCCACTTT. This translates into CASSVGSSYNSPLHF.

J is TRBJ2-3 and V is TRBV19; perhaps D is TRBD1 or TRBD2 (6 bases each). The CDR3 is 17 residues long. Per the germline V gene, CDR1 is LNHDA and CDR2 is SQIVND (reference sequence). V was pared by 6 bases and J by 1 base, with 20 bases between. The CDR3 bases are TGTGCCAGTAGCCCGGGATGGGGGGCCTCCCGCACAGATACGCAGTATTTT. Its protein product is CASSPGWGASRTDTQYF.

This chain joins TRBV6-1 and TRBJ2-3, with TRBD2 matching 11 bases. Germline V gives CDR1 MNHNS, CDR2 SASEGT. With 4 bases clipped from V and 0 bases from J, the junction kept 3 bases outside the gene matches. The CDR3 is 16 amino acids. CDR3 amino acids: CASSALAGESTDTQYF. In nucleotides, the CDR3 is TGTGCCAGCAGTGCACTAGCGGGGGAAAGCACAGATACGCAGTATTTT.

V usage is TRBV25-1 and J usage is TRBJ1-6; D gene ambiguous. The germline gives CDR1 MGHDK, CDR2 SYGVNS. The CDR3 has 14 residues. Trimming took 3 bases from V and 6 from J, leaving 9 bases between them. The CDR3 DNA reads TGTGCCAGCAGTGACCGTAGTCTTAATTCACCCCTCCACTTT. This encodes CASSDRSLNSPLHF.

The chain's CDR3 is CASSPLPEDEQYF. CDR3 nucleotides: TGCGCCAGCAGCCCGCTGCCCGAAGACGAGCAGTACTTC. V is TRBV4-1 and J is TRBJ2-7; D unclear. Germline V gene data show CDR1 as MGHRA and CDR2 as YSYEKL. There are 13 residues in the CDR3. V lost 4 bases and J lost 5, with 12 bases in between.

The chain is built from TRBV7-9 and TRBJ2-3; D is uncertain. Per germline, CDR1 SEHNR and CDR2 FQNEAQ (reference sequence). V was clipped by 3 bases and J by 2 bases, with 6 bases between them. This CDR3 is built from 13 residues. The CDR3: CASSFQATDTQYF. The DNA for the CDR3 is TGTGCCAGCAGCTTTCAGGCCACAGATACGCAGTATTTT. Full variable domain (outside the CDR3, taken from reference TRBV7-9 and TRBJ2-3): DTGVSQNPRHKITKRGQNVTFRCDPISEHNRLYWYRQTLGQGPEFLTYFQNEAQLEKSRLLSDRFSAERPKGSFSTLEIQRTEQGDSAMYLCASSFQATDTQYFGPGTRLTVL.

The V and J genes are TRBV2 and TRBJ1-3; the D gene is possibly TRBD1 (6 bases). Deletions cut 7 bases from V and 2 bases from J, with 15 bases between. From germline, CDR1 is SNHLY and CDR2 FYNNEI. The CDR3 has 15 amino acids. The CDR3 loop is CASIGLPGAGNTIYF. The CDR3 DNA reads TGTGCCAGCATTGGGCTCCCAGGGGCTGGAAACACCATATATTTT.

To note about this clone: At one end, the junction sequence differs from germline, possibly due to a read error. The rearrangement uses TRBV5-1 and TRBJ2-2; 7 bases are a match to TRBD1. The CDR3 loop spans 14 amino acids. The V gene's germline CDR1 is SGHRS and CDR2 YFSETQ. The CDR3 reads CASRLGQMTGELFF. The CDR3 bases are TGCGCCAGCAGATTGGGACAGATGACCGGGGAGCTGTTTTTT.

The genes are TRBV18 and TRBJ2-2; no clear D gene. Germline V lookup: CDR1 KGHSH, CDR2 LQKENI. Trimming took off 3 bases at V and 8 bases at J, with 13 bases between the two ends. CDR3 size: 14 residues. DNA for the CDR3: TGTGCCAGCTCACCTGGTTCATCCCGGGGGGAGCTGTTTTTT. Translated: CASSPGSSRGELFF.

This rearrangement joins TRBV5-1 to TRBJ2-2, with TRBD2 as a possible D gene (6 bases). Germline loops: CDR1 SGHRS, CDR2 YFSETQ. V lost 4 bases and J 3 bases, leaving 22 bases between the germline ends. This CDR3 region has 18 residues. This chain's CDR3 is CASSHQPGLGWDTGELFF. The CDR3 nucleotides read TGCGCCAGCAGCCATCAGCCGGGACTCGGTTGGGACACCGGGGAGCTGTTTTTT.

The chain joins TRBV19 to TRBJ1-1, with 12 bases that match TRBD1. The CDR3 covers 17 residues. The germline CDR1 and CDR2 sequences are LNHDA and SQIVND (reference sequence). The junction had 13 bases not matched to a gene; V was cut back by 4 bases and J by 7 bases. In DNA, the CDR3 is TGTGCCAGTAGTACGTCCCGGGACAGGGGGCGCTTAAGTGAAGCTTTCTTT. It yields the protein CASSTSRDRGRLSEAFF.

The chain has TRBV24-1 and TRBJ2-7; the match to TRBD1 covers 7 bases. The ends lost 12 bases at V and 3 bases at J; junction bases unmatched: 4. Germline V gene lookup returns CDR1 KGHDR and CDR2 SFDVKD. The CDR3 contains 11 residues. DNA for the CDR3: TGTGCCGCCGGGGACAGCTACGAGCAGTACTTC. It translates to CAAGDSYEQYF.